Following are 18 T cell receptor beta chains from one sample sequenced in a study of spatial heterogeneity in lung cancer. Each CDR3 protein gets one entry after TCRdb re-called the 5' RACE reads with MiXCR. The data hold some 54,000 distinct CDR3 sequences, with roughly 8.1% observed a single time. Noted time point: blood at routine non-recurrence follow-up after resection. Whole RNA was taken from tumor, nontumor lung or frozen PBMC; it was then sequenced unsorted. The specimen comprised PBMCs, sampled at follow-up. The receptors originated from a female donor with early-stage non-small cell lung cancer.

This clonotype was counted many times. The chain has TRBV19 and TRBJ2-1; the D gene could be TRBD1 or TRBD2 (5 bases each). This CDR3 comprises 13 residues. From germline, CDR1 is LNHDA and CDR2 SQIVND (reference sequence). The V end was cut by 3 bases, the J end by 9 bases, with 12 bases between. The CDR3 sequence: CASSIGGLFEQFF. The CDR3 DNA follows: TGTGCCAGTAGTATTGGGGGTCTTTTTGAGCAGTTCTTC.

This clonotype was found a few times. In nucleotides, the CDR3 is TGTGCCAGCAGCTCCTTCTGGAGGGCGGGCCGTGAGCAGTTCTTC. This codes for CASSSFWRAGREQFF. V and J are TRBV13 and TRBJ2-1; weak D call: TRBD2 (6 bases). V was pared by 4 bases and J by 9 bases, with 19 bases between. Germline-derived CDR1 and CDR2 are PRHDT and FYEKMQ (reference sequence). The CDR3 has 15 residues.

This clonotype was detected ten times or more. The CDR3 loop reads CATGPGLAGGTDTQYF. CDR3 bases: TGTGCCACCGGTCCGGGACTAGCGGGAGGCACAGATACGCAGTATTTT. V is TRBV24-1 and J is TRBJ2-3, with TRBD2 matching 14 bases. Germline V lookup: CDR1 KGHDR, CDR2 SFDVKD. J lost 1 base, V lost 9 bases, and 5 bases had no gene match. The CDR3 loop spans 16 amino acids.

Ten or more counts support this clonotype. The chain couples TRBV6-2 or TRBV6-3 to TRBJ1-6, with TRBD1 matching over 9 bases. There are 13 residues in the CDR3. Germline-derived CDR1 and CDR2 are MNHEY and SVGEGT. V gave up 2 bases and J gave up 15 bases; unmatched junction bases: 5. Here the CDR3 reads CASSYLGQGLLHF. CDR3 sequence (DNA): TGTGCCAGCAGTTACCTGGGACAGGGACTCCTCCACTTT.

V and J are TRBV3-1 and TRBJ1-1; TRBD1 matches at 7 bases. This CDR3 has 16 amino acids. Germline loops: CDR1 LGHDT, CDR2 YNNKEL (reference sequence). Trimming removed 4 bases from V and 5 bases from J; junction bases left unmatched: 13. Here the CDR3 DNA reads TGTGCCAGCAGCCTTGGCCCCGGGCAGGGGGTAACTGAAGCTTTCTTT. Its translation is CASSLGPGQGVTEAFF.

The V call is TRBV6-5, the J call TRBJ2-3, with 9 bases that match TRBD2. Germline assignment: CDR1 MNHEY and CDR2 SVGAGI. J gave up 6 bases and V 2 bases, and 9 bases lay outside the gene matches. The CDR3 length is 16 residues. Written as DNA, the CDR3 is TGTGCCAGCAGTTACGTTAGCGGGGGTTTCGGGGATACGCAGTATTTT. It specifies CASSYVSGGFGDTQYF.

This clonotype was picked up many times. V is TRBV29-1 and J is TRBJ2-7; D is perhaps TRBD2 (6 bases). The V end was cut by 5 bases, the J end by 3 bases, with 11 bases between. Germline CDR1 SQVTM, CDR2 ANQGSEA. The CDR3 extends over 12 amino acids. The CDR3 loop is CSVTGEGYEQYF. CDR3 nucleotides: TGCAGCGTTACGGGGGAAGGCTACGAGCAGTACTTC.

This clonotype has ten or more counts. The V call is TRBV2, the J call TRBJ2-1; D unclear. The CDR3 extends over 13 amino acids. The V gene lost 6 bases and the J gene lost 4 bases, with 10 bases spanning the gap. Germline CDR1 is SNHLY and CDR2 is FYNNEI. The CDR3 sequence: CASSPGIYNEQFF. The CDR3 DNA is TGTGCCAGCAGCCCCGGCATTTACAATGAGCAGTTCTTC.

The chain joins TRBV5-5 to TRBJ1-5; D gene ambiguous. This CDR3 has 14 amino acids. CDR1 and CDR2 from the germline V gene are SGHKS and YYEKEE (reference sequence). V was clipped by 3 bases and J by 3 bases, with 10 bases between them. As DNA, the CDR3 is TGTGCCAGCAGCTCCAACTCGGTCAATCAGCCCCAGCATTTT. Translation: CASSSNSVNQPQHF. The full variable domain, with the rest looked up from reference TRBV5-5 and TRBJ1-5, is DAGVTQSPTHLIKTRGQQVTLRCSPISGHKSVSWYQQVLGQGPQFIFQYYEKEERGRGNFPDRFSARQFPNYSSELNVNALLLGDSALYLCASSSNSVNQPQHFGDGTRLSIL.

At least ten counts were recorded for this clonotype. The chain employs TRBV19 and TRBJ2-1; D gene uncertain. V was clipped by 3 bases and J by 7 bases, with 4 bases between them. Germline CDR1 is LNHDA and CDR2 is SQIVND (reference sequence). The CDR3 consists of 11 residues. Here the CDR3 DNA reads TGTGCCAGTAGTATCTTTAATGAGCAGTTCTTC. This translates into CASSIFNEQFF.

The V and J genes are TRBV18 and TRBJ2-3; D uncertain. Germline loops: CDR1 KGHSH, CDR2 LQKENI. The CDR3 runs 15 residues. With 4 bases removed from V and 0 bases from J, the gap between germline ends came to 11 bases. The CDR3 here is CASSLGPISTDTQYF. As DNA, the CDR3 is TGTGCCAGCTCACTCGGGCCTATTAGCACAGATACGCAGTATTTT.

This clonotype came up many times. The rearrangement joins TRBV5-4 to TRBJ2-3; TRBD2 matches 8 bases. CDR3 length: 16 amino acids. The V gene's germline CDR1 is SGHNT and CDR2 YYREEE (reference sequence). The V segment lost 0 bases and the J segment 2 bases; nucleotides outside the gene matches: 5. As DNA, the CDR3 is TGTGCCAGCAGCTTGGATGGACTAGCTATCACAGATACGCAGTATTTT. Translated: CASSLDGLAITDTQYF.

This clonotype was picked up many times. The rearrangement uses TRBV27 and TRBJ1-4; 9 bases are a match to TRBD1. The CDR3 contains 15 residues. Germline loops: CDR1 MNHEY, CDR2 SMNVEV (reference sequence). Unmatched junction bases numbered 10, after V lost 8 bases and J lost 6 bases. CDR3 in amino acids: CASSKTGGRDEKLFF. The CDR3, as DNA: TGTGCCAGCTCCAAGACAGGGGGTAGGGATGAAAAACTGTTTTTT.

In this sample, this clonotype turned up many times. This chain links TRBV5-1 with TRBJ2-5; D uncertain. This CDR3 contains 16 residues. Trimming pared 1 base from V and 5 bases from J, leaving 18 bases between. Germline V CDR1 and CDR2: SGHRS, YFSETQ. The CDR3 DNA sequence: TGCGCCAGCAGCTTGTTACCGGTTGGGCAAACGGAGACCCAGTACTTC. Encoded protein: CASSLLPVGQTETQYF.

V gene TRBV24-1 combines with J gene TRBJ1-6; TRBD1 aligns across 7 bases. Germline-derived CDR1 and CDR2 are KGHDR and SFDVKD. V was pared by 9 bases and J by 5 bases, with 6 bases of the junction left unmatched. CDR3 size: 14 residues. The CDR3 bases are TGTGCCACCCGAGGGACAGCCGATAATTCACCCCTCCACTTT. It is translated as CATRGTADNSPLHF.

This clonotype was found many times. A read error may account for a junction end that differs from germline. This rearrangement joins TRBV12-3 or TRBV12-4 to TRBJ1-2, with TRBD1 matching 9 bases. The CDR3 runs to 15 residues. The CDR3 sequence is CASVSLDRGDYGYTF. The CDR3 coding sequence is TGTGCCAGCGTTTCCCTAGACAGGGGGGACTACGGCTACACCTTC.

There are a few counts of this clonotype. The chain joins TRBV6-2 or TRBV6-3 to TRBJ2-3, with D perhaps matching TRBD2 (5 bases). Germline V CDR1 and CDR2: MNHEY, SVGEGT. The CDR3 is 10 residues long. The CDR3 spells CPPPGDTQYF. The CDR3 nucleotides read TGTCCTCCCCCGGGGGATACGCAGTATTTT.

This clonotype was counted ten times or more. The chain links TRBV6-2 or TRBV6-3 to TRBJ2-3, with D possibly TRBD2 on 5 matching bases. CDR3 size: 14 residues. V was shortened by 10 bases and J by 0 bases, with 14 bases between the two germline ends. From germline, CDR1 is MNHEY and CDR2 SVGEGT. The CDR3 DNA is TGTGCCATCCGAGGACTTGAGAGCACAGATACGCAGTATTTT. Amino acid sequence: CAIRGLESTDTQYF.